One sample yielded the 32 T cell receptor beta chains listed below, sequenced in a study of spatial heterogeneity in lung cancer. The sample's time point: sample taken at primary tumor resection. TCRdb passed the 5' RACE reads through MiXCR, listing each CDR3 protein once. There are some 55,000 distinct CDR3 sequences in the sample; roughly 6.6% occur only once, and around 15% lies in the top ten. The source material was PBMCs, sampled at surgery. The receptors originated from a female donor with early-stage non-small cell lung cancer.

This rearrangement joins TRBV7-2 to TRBJ2-3; TRBD1 matches 8 bases. The germline V gene encodes CDR1 SGHTA and CDR2 FQGNSA. The CDR3 runs to 13 residues. After removal of 10 bases from V and 2 bases from J, the junction contained 5 bases not matched to a gene. The CDR3 DNA follows: TGTGCCAACCGGGACAGGTACACAGATACGCAGTATTTT. It translates to CANRDRYTDTQYF.

This clonotype was found many times. The rearrangement links TRBV28 to TRBJ2-3; TRBD2 matches at 9 bases. The V segment lost 5 bases and the J segment 2 bases; nucleotides outside the gene matches: 8. Germline V gene lookup returns CDR1 MDHEN and CDR2 SYDVKM. The CDR3 length is 16 residues. In DNA, the CDR3 is TGTGCCAGCAGTGGACAAGCGGGGGGCATCACAGATACGCAGTATTTT. It translates to CASSGQAGGITDTQYF.

This clonotype was counted many times. The V gene is TRBV25-1, the J gene TRBJ2-5, with 7 bases fitting TRBD2. The V gene's germline CDR1 is MGHDK and CDR2 SYGVNS. Trimming took 5 bases from V and 4 from J; bases not matched to a gene: 10. There are 15 residues in the CDR3. Here the CDR3 reads CASSSTSVKRETQYF. CDR3 in DNA: TGTGCCAGCAGTTCAACTAGCGTCAAAAGAGAGACCCAGTACTTC.

The V gene is TRBV6-1, the J gene TRBJ2-3, with D perhaps matching TRBD2 (7 bases). Germline CDR1 MNHNS, CDR2 SASEGT. This CDR3 is 11 amino acids long. The CDR3 coding sequence is TGTGCAGGGGGGGTCCCAGATACGCAGTATTTT. Its translation is CAGGVPDTQYF.

About this clonotype itself: One base away lies a much larger clone, so this may be a sequencing read error. As the CDR3 is not closed by the conserved phenylalanine or tryptophan, this likely results from a read error. CDR3 coding DNA: TGTGCCAGCAGCTTAGACCTGGGACAGGGAGGGTCACCCCTCCACCTT. Protein product: CASSLDLGQGGSPLHL. The rearrangement links TRBV7-6 to TRBJ1-6; TRBD1 matches 9 bases. The germline CDR1 and CDR2 sequences are SGHVS and FNYEAQ. There are 16 residues in the CDR3. The V and J ends lost 1 base and 10 bases, in that order; junction bases with no gene match: 8.

This clonotype occurred many times. This rearrangement joins TRBV5-6 to TRBJ2-1; no reliable D call. CDR1 and CDR2 from the germline V gene are SGHDT and YYEEEE. CDR3 length equals 16 residues. V was shortened by 1 base and J by 0 bases, with 11 bases between the two germline ends. The CDR3 DNA reads TGTGCCAGCAGCTTGTTTGGGCCTAGCTCCTACAATGAGCAGTTCTTC. Protein sequence: CASSLFGPSSYNEQFF.

There are a few counts of this clonotype. The chain couples TRBV23-1 to TRBJ1-6; no reliable D call. TRBV23-1 is an open reading frame whose function is uncertain. The CDR3 spans 16 residues. V shed 1 base and J shed 9 bases, with 16 bases lying between them. CDR3 protein: CASSQFKALEGSPLHF. CDR3 DNA sequence: TGCGCCAGCAGTCAATTTAAAGCCCTCGAGGGTTCACCCCTCCACTTT.

This clonotype was found many times. The V gene is TRBV28, the J gene TRBJ2-5; D unclear. CDR1 MDHEN and CDR2 SYDVKM come from the germline V gene. Trimming took off 5 bases at V and 1 base at J, with 8 bases between the two ends. This CDR3 region has 13 residues. CDR3 DNA sequence: TGTGCCAGCAGTCTCAACGTCCAAGAGACCCAGTACTTC. Its translation: CASSLNVQETQYF.

The chain joins TRBV12-3 or TRBV12-4 to TRBJ2-5, with 7 bases matching TRBD2. V lost 7 bases and J lost 3; bases outside the gene matches: 8. The CDR3 is made up of 14 amino acids. The CDR3 sequence is CASTRSGREETQYF. CDR3 bases: TGTGCCAGCACCCGGTCAGGGAGGGAAGAGACCCAGTACTTC.

This clonotype has ten or more counts. The gene calls are TRBV12-5 and TRBJ1-5, with TRBD1 as a possible D gene (6 bases). From germline, CDR1 is LGHNT and CDR2 FRNRAP. Trimming removed 1 base at V and 5 bases at J, with 9 bases between. This CDR3 region has 14 residues. CDR3 nucleotide sequence: TGTGCTAGTGGTTTGGGGTCAGGGGATCAGCCCCAGCATTTT. Amino acids: CASGLGSGDQPQHF.

This clonotype turned up a few times. This chain joins TRBV4-1 and TRBJ2-5; 12 bases agree with TRBD2. CDR1 is MGHRA, CDR2 YSYEKL, per germline. Trimming took 1 base from V and 4 from J; bases not matched to a gene: 7. This CDR3 is 17 amino acids long. CDR3 loop: CASSQGSLAGGRETQYF. The DNA of the CDR3 is TGCGCCAGCAGCCAAGGGTCCCTAGCGGGGGGGCGAGAGACCCAGTACTTC.

This clonotype was counted many times. The chain has TRBV29-1 and TRBJ2-3; perhaps TRBD1 as D (6 bases). This CDR3 region has 14 residues. V was pared by 7 bases and J by 4 bases, with 18 bases between. The germline V gene encodes CDR1 SQVTM and CDR2 ANQGSEA. The chain's CDR3 is CSARRDNGADTQYF. CDR3 in DNA: TGCAGCGCCAGAAGGGACAATGGGGCAGATACGCAGTATTTT.

This clonotype occurred once. It may be a read error: a sequence one base away is much more abundant. The chain carries TRBV6-6 and TRBJ1-2; D is possibly TRBD1 (6 bases). Looked up from germline, CDR1 is MNHNY and CDR2 is SVGAGI (reference sequence). V was pared by 5 bases and J by 4 bases, with 11 bases between. The CDR3 covers 13 residues. CDR3 nucleotides: TGTGCCAGCAGTCTTGACAGGCTCTATGGCTACACCTTC. Translation gives CASSLDRLYGYTF.

This chain joins TRBV6-1 and TRBJ1-1, with D possibly being TRBD1 (6 bases). The CDR3 consists of 13 residues. Germline lookup yields CDR1 MNHNS and CDR2 SASEGT. V gave up 1 base and J gave up 4 bases, with 7 bases separating them. The DNA for the CDR3 is TGTGCCAGCAGTGAAGACAGGGTCACTGAAGCTTTCTTT. Encoded protein: CASSEDRVTEAFF.

This clonotype has at least ten counts. The rearrangement uses TRBV5-1 and TRBJ2-2; TRBD1 matches at 9 bases. This CDR3 has 15 residues. The V gene's germline CDR1 is SGHRS and CDR2 YFSETQ. Unmatched junction bases numbered 4, after V lost 3 bases and J lost 4 bases. CDR3 in amino acids: CASSSGTGRTGELFF. The CDR3 nucleotides are TGCGCCAGCAGCTCCGGGACAGGGCGCACCGGGGAGCTGTTTTTT. Variable domain in full (rest from reference TRBV5-1 and TRBJ2-2): KAGVTQTPRYLIKTRGQQVTLSCSPISGHRSVSWYQQTPGQGLQFLFEYFSETQRNKGNFPGRFSGRQFSNSRSEMNVSTLELGDSALYLCASSSGTGRTGELFFGEGSRLTVL.

This clonotype was detected a few times. The rearrangement links TRBV2 to TRBJ2-2; TRBD2 aligns across 7 bases. The CDR3 spans 13 residues. Looked up from germline, CDR1 is SNHLY and CDR2 is FYNNEI. The V gene end was trimmed by 6 bases and the J gene end by 5 bases; junction bases not matched to a gene: 3. The CDR3 DNA is TGTGCCAGCAGCCCTAGCGGTACCGGGGAGCTGTTTTTT. It encodes CASSPSGTGELFF.

This clonotype was found many times. The chain uses TRBV7-9 and TRBJ2-2, with D hard to call. V shed 1 base and J shed 5 bases, with 8 bases lying between them. The germline CDR1 and CDR2 sequences are SEHNR and FQNEAQ (reference sequence). This CDR3 region has 14 residues. This CDR3 is CASSLGGETGELFF. CDR3 coding DNA: TGTGCCAGCAGCTTAGGCGGAGAGACCGGGGAGCTGTTTTTT.

There are many counts of this clonotype. V and J are TRBV12-3 or TRBV12-4 and TRBJ2-3; D perhaps matches TRBD2 (5 bases). CDR3 length: 12 residues. The ends were cut back, 3 bases at V and 7 bases at J, with 8 bases in the middle. CDR3 region: CASSFAGNTQYF. The DNA for the CDR3 is TGTGCCAGCAGTTTCGCCGGGAATACGCAGTATTTT.

In this sample, this clonotype turned up a few times. The CDR3 is CASSDEAGGNYGYTF. DNA of the CDR3: TGTGCCAGCAGTGACGAGGCAGGGGGGAACTATGGCTACACCTTC. The V call is TRBV6-4, the J call TRBJ1-2; 7 nucleotides align to TRBD1. Germline trimming cut 2 bases from V and 2 bases from J; bases unmatched to any gene: 5. From germline, CDR1 is MRHNA and CDR2 SNTAGT. This CDR3 spans 15 amino acids.

This clonotype was picked up a small number of times. The chain links TRBV7-3 to TRBJ2-5; TRBD2 agrees at 13 bases. Germline CDR1 reads SGHTA; CDR2 reads FQGTGA. This CDR3 region has 16 residues. V was clipped by 5 bases and J by 2 bases; unmatched bases: 5. CDR3: CASSPRLAGGQETQYF. The CDR3 DNA follows: TGTGCCAGCAGCCCGAGACTAGCGGGGGGACAAGAGACCCAGTACTTC.

This clonotype was counted at least ten times. This chain connects TRBV20-1 to TRBJ1-1; D gene uncertain. Germline V gene lookup returns CDR1 DFQATT and CDR2 SNEGSKA (reference sequence). The length of the CDR3 is 13 residues. V dropped 0 bases and J dropped 4 bases, with 9 bases sitting between them. The CDR3 region is CSARDWEGTEAFF. CDR3 nucleotides: TGCAGTGCTAGAGACTGGGAGGGCACTGAAGCTTTCTTT.

This clonotype was counted many times. The chain uses TRBV6-6 and TRBJ1-2, with 8 bases matching TRBD1. V dropped 0 bases and J dropped 6; count of bases not matched to a gene: 6. CDR3 length: 15 amino acids. Germline V CDR1 and CDR2: MNHNY, SVGAGI (reference sequence). The CDR3 DNA is TGTGCCAGCAGTTACTCGAGGGACAGGCTAGATGGCTACACCTTC. It translates to CASSYSRDRLDGYTF.

Many counts were recorded for this clonotype. The chain recombines TRBV10-1 with TRBJ2-7; possible D gene TRBD1, 5 bases. Per germline, CDR1 WNHNN and CDR2 SYGVQD (reference sequence). V was clipped by 2 bases and J by 6 bases, with 11 bases between them. The CDR3 sequence is 13 residues long. The CDR3 DNA follows: TGCGCCAGCAGTGAGGGGGCCCTTCCCGAGCAGTACTTC. It translates to CASSEGALPEQYF.

This clonotype was seen many times. The gene calls are TRBV20-1 and TRBJ2-5; D call uncertain. Germline V gene lookup returns CDR1 DFQATT and CDR2 SNEGSKA (reference sequence). CDR3 length: 12 residues. Here the CDR3 DNA reads TGCAGCACCTCAGAGACCCGAGAGACCCAGTACTTC. Amino acid sequence: CSTSETRETQYF.

The rearrangement joins TRBV12-3 or TRBV12-4 to TRBJ1-1; the D gene is possibly TRBD1 (5 bases). Trimming cost V 5 bases and J 0 bases, with 10 bases left between them. The CDR3 spans 14 residues. The CDR3 DNA reads TGTGCCAGCAGTCGACAGAACATGAACACTGAAGCTTTCTTT. Its protein product is CASSRQNMNTEAFF.

This clonotype was counted ten times or more. The chain recombines TRBV29-1 with TRBJ1-2, with D perhaps matching TRBD1 (5 bases). The V end lost 7 bases, the J end lost 6 bases, and 24 bases lay between the germline ends. The CDR3 runs to 15 residues. Per the germline V gene, CDR1 is SQVTM and CDR2 is ANQGSEA. CDR3 protein: CSAGDVFRGDHGYTF. CDR3 bases: TGCAGCGCCGGGGACGTATTTCGGGGTGACCATGGCTACACCTTC.

On this clonotype: With a much larger clone just one base away, this may be a read error. CDR3 coding DNA: TGTGCCAGCGACCCGCTCGCGGGGGGGTACAATGAGCAGTTCTTC. Translation: CASDPLAGGYNEQFF. This sequence joins TRBV6-6 and TRBJ2-1, with TRBD2 matching over 9 bases. V gave up 8 bases and J gave up 4 bases; unmatched junction bases: 9. The CDR3 has 15 amino acids. Germline lookup yields CDR1 MNHNY and CDR2 SVGAGI (reference sequence).

This clonotype was observed many times. The chain joins TRBV7-9 to TRBJ1-5; tentative D call: TRBD1 (5 bases). Trimming left V 3 bases short and J 3 bases short, with 9 bases between. Germline CDR1 and CDR2: SEHNR and FQNEAQ (reference sequence). The CDR3 contains 14 residues. This CDR3 reads CASSLGQNNQPQHF. The CDR3 DNA reads as TGTGCCAGCAGCTTGGGGCAGAACAATCAGCCCCAGCATTTT.

This clonotype has ten or more counts. The J gene is TRBJ2-5, the V gene TRBV19, with 8 bases identical to TRBD1. The CDR3 runs to 14 residues. The germline CDR1 and CDR2 sequences are LNHDA and SQIVND (reference sequence). With V trimmed by 6 bases and J by 5 bases, 8 bases remained unmatched. The CDR3 spells CASSRQGLVETQYF. The CDR3 region has the DNA TGTGCCAGTAGCCGACAGGGGCTGGTTGAGACCCAGTACTTC.

This clonotype appeared many times. V usage is TRBV20-1 and J usage is TRBJ1-5; possible D gene TRBD1, 6 bases. Looked up from germline, CDR1 is DFQATT and CDR2 is SNEGSKA (reference sequence). This CDR3 spans 15 amino acids. Trimming took 2 bases from V and 2 from J, leaving 13 bases between them. CDR3 DNA: TGCAGTGCTAGACACAGGGTAGAAGGCAATCAGCCCCAGCATTTT. Protein: CSARHRVEGNQPQHF.

This clonotype has a handful of counts. V is TRBV28 and J is TRBJ1-6, with D unclear. This CDR3 comprises 13 residues. Trimming took 4 bases from V and 7 from J, leaving 8 bases between them. Germline V gives CDR1 MDHEN, CDR2 SYDVKM. Here the CDR3 DNA reads TGTGCCAGCAGTTGGAGCGTGAATTCACCCCTCCACTTT. This codes for CASSWSVNSPLHF.

This clonotype was observed at least ten times. The V gene is TRBV20-1, the J gene TRBJ2-1, with 12 bases identical to TRBD2. This CDR3 region has 14 residues. Trimming took 5 bases from V and 3 from J; bases not matched to a gene: 2. Per germline, CDR1 DFQATT and CDR2 SNEGSKA (reference sequence). DNA of the CDR3: TGCAGTGCTGCACTAGCGGGGGGCTACAATGAGCAGTTCTTC. It translates to CSAALAGGYNEQFF.